The TCR beta chain described here comes from a study of blood T cell repertoires in COVID-19 (dated by TCRdb to 2020 to 2022). Describing the broader study: Collaborator samples came from the United States, Italy and Spain and covered acute and convalescent phases of COVID-19. The material from the prospective study consisted of cDNA or gDNA derived from T cells, B-cell-depleted T cells, or PBMCs. The dataset comprised deeply sampled blood TCRbeta repertoires from subjects exposed to, actively infected with, or recovered from COVID-19. A freely available public database, intended as a resource for researchers studying the immune response to SARS-CoV-2, is where the repertoires were released. Samples came from the ongoing ImmuneRACE study (first 160 participants) plus 1,254 subjects from 6 global collaborators. Nearly every sample came with metadata listing a de-identified subject ID, COVID-19 status, age in years and sex. Where HLA class I and class II types were available, the types were taken from metadata supplied by the sample provider, not from assay-based typing. Summary of the overall study and its limitations: The amount of clinical and demographic metadata varied by source and participant and was provided uncurated.

A distance of 13 bases separates the germline ends of V and J, which lose 5 bases and 3 bases respectively. Taken from cysteine to phenylalanine, the CDR3 has 14 residues. Kept here is only the CDR3 DNA, which spans 42 bases and is read in frame from base 1. The germline V gene supplies CDR1 SGHTA and CDR2 FQGNSA. Worth noting for this clone: Which antigen it targets is not known. Per-base qualities were not stored, and no clone one base away is much larger.

A second Seattle source provided samples from volunteer blood donors who had recovered from COVID-19. Collaborating institutions collected whole blood in K2EDTA tubes following their own protocols. For TCRbeta analysis, collaborators shipped samples as frozen whole blood, isolated PBMCs, or DNA extracted from either of those sample types. TCRbeta CDR3 regions were amplified from genomic DNA using the immunoSEQ Assay, a bias-controlled multiplex PCR. The source study handled its data this way. Nucleated cell counts per sample were estimated from amplification of reference gene primers within the assay. To quantify the absolute abundance of each unique TCRbeta CDR3 rearrangement, sequence reads were collapsed and filtered. For each sample, productive Simpson clonality was calculated as the square root of Simpson's diversity index across productive rearrangements. TCRdb provides this immuneACCESS table in a form limited to in-frame rearrangements. Some clones are lacking; in checked studies, under half of them reflect an unresolved V gene, and why the rest are absent is not known. That table is the source of V, J and clone size, and D and trimming were worked out from the DNA. The sample includes some 240,000 clones, with under 90% observed a single time. The top ten clones comprise 6.5% of the sample.

Input material: peripheral blood. The TCR sequence derives from a man in his fifties or sixties who had recovered from COVID-19. The rearrangement combines TRBV7-2 with TRBJ1-2, with the D gene uncertain. In nucleotide form, the sequence is TGTGCCAGCAGCCCTCGGGTCAGCGACTATGGCTACACCTTC. Its protein reads: CASSPRVSDYGYTF.